This entry lists 16 T cell receptor beta chains sequenced from one sample in a study of T cell responses to AZD1222 COVID-19 vaccine. The repertoire was sequenced with immunoSEQ multiplex PCR; TCRdb's copy has only in-frame clones and lacks some. This sample yields about 120,000 clones, of which 85% to 90% are seen a single time; roughly 12% belongs to the top ten. Sequencing used peripheral blood, obtained on day 0 of AZD1222 vaccination. These receptor sequences come from an adult in good health.

This chain links TRBV16 with TRBJ1-2; D is possibly TRBD1 (6 bases). This CDR3 region has 13 residues. Germline assignment: CDR1 KGHSY and CDR2 FQNENV. The germline V and J ends were trimmed by 3 bases and 2 bases, with 7 bases remaining between them. This chain's CDR3 is CASSHGQNYGYTF. The CDR3 DNA follows: TGTGCCAGCAGCCACGGACAGAACTATGGCTACACCTTC.

The chain combines TRBV18 with TRBJ1-2; 7 bases fit TRBD1. Germline values: CDR1 KGHSH, CDR2 LQKENI. CDR3 size: 15 residues. V shed 3 bases, J shed 6 bases, and the junction held 10 bases outside the gene matches. CDR3 protein: CASSPLGGTENGYTF. The CDR3, as DNA: TGTGCCAGCTCACCCCTGGGGGGGACAGAAAATGGCTACACCTTC.

The V call is TRBV20-1, the J call TRBJ2-1; maybe TRBD2 (6 bases). The CDR3 has 15 amino acids. Germline V lookup: CDR1 DFQATT, CDR2 SNEGSKA (reference sequence). With 3 bases removed from V and 7 bases from J, the gap between germline ends came to 19 bases. This CDR3 reads CSASRALAPRNEQFF. The CDR3 DNA sequence: TGCAGTGCTAGTAGGGCCCTAGCGCCCCGAAATGAGCAGTTCTTC.

CDR3 DNA: TGTGCCAGCAGCTGGACCGGGACAGACCACTATGGCTACACCTTC. As protein: CASSWTGTDHYGYTF. The chain carries TRBV7-8 and TRBJ1-2; 7 bases line up with TRBD1. The ends lost 4 bases at V and 3 bases at J; junction bases unmatched: 8. The CDR3 runs to 15 residues. In germline, CDR1 is SGHVS, CDR2 FQNEAQ.

The chain has TRBV5-1 and TRBJ2-7; D call uncertain. CDR3 size: 14 residues. Trimming left V 0 bases short and J 0 bases short, with 7 bases between. Germline CDR1 reads SGHRS; CDR2 reads YFSETQ. The CDR3 region is CASSLVGYSYEQYF. The CDR3 DNA sequence: TGCGCCAGCAGCTTGGTCGGGTACTCCTACGAGCAGTACTTC.

The sample holds many counts of this clone. The chain has TRBV6-5 and TRBJ2-1, with TRBD2 matching over 8 bases. J gave up 7 bases and V 2 bases, and 4 bases lay outside the gene matches. Germline V gives CDR1 MNHEY, CDR2 SVGAGI. The CDR3 has 14 residues. The CDR3 here is CASSYQTSGNEQFF. The DNA of the CDR3 is TGTGCCAGCAGTTACCAAACTAGCGGTAATGAGCAGTTCTTC.

V gene TRBV30 combines with J gene TRBJ1-5; D might be TRBD1 (5 bases). V was cut by 1 base and J by 2 bases, with 6 bases left in between. This CDR3 is 13 amino acids long. Germline V gives CDR1 GTSNPN, CDR2 SVGIG (reference sequence). CDR3 DNA sequence: TGTGCCTGGAGTGGGGGGGGCAATCAGCCCCAGCATTTT. Translation gives CAWSGGGNQPQHF.

The V call is TRBV25-1, the J call TRBJ2-5; D perhaps matches TRBD1 (6 bases). V lost 3 bases to trimming and J lost 5 bases, with 10 bases between them. The germline V gene encodes CDR1 MGHDK and CDR2 SYGVNS. CDR3 length equals 13 residues. CDR3 in DNA: TGTGCCAGCAGTGAGGGGGCGCGCGAGACCCAGTACTTC. This encodes CASSEGARETQYF.

The chain couples TRBV4-2 to TRBJ2-1, with TRBD1 identical over 7 bases. The CDR3 extends over 16 amino acids. The germline gives CDR1 LGHNA, CDR2 YNFKEQ. The V gene end was trimmed by 2 bases and the J gene end by 10 bases; junction bases not matched to a gene: 14. CDR3 amino acids: CASSQTLQNRGREQFF. DNA of the CDR3: TGTGCCAGCAGCCAAACCCTTCAAAACAGGGGTCGCGAGCAGTTCTTC.

The rearrangement joins TRBV6-5 to TRBJ2-7, with 11 positions matching TRBD2. V trimming: 4 bases; J trimming: 2 bases; junction bases outside the gene matches: 4. The germline CDR1 and CDR2 sequences are MNHEY and SVGAGI. The CDR3 has 15 residues. CDR3 sequence: CASSSPGLAAYEQYF. In nucleotides, the CDR3 is TGTGCCAGCAGTTCGCCGGGACTAGCGGCCTACGAGCAGTACTTC.

J is TRBJ1-2 and V is TRBV18; D not resolved. Trimming removed 0 bases at V and 4 bases at J, with 12 bases between. Germline CDR1 and CDR2: KGHSH and LQKENI. There are 15 residues in the CDR3. The CDR3, as DNA: TGTGCCAGCTCACCACCGTCCCCAAAGGGCTATGGCTACACCTTC. Protein sequence: CASSPPSPKGYGYTF.

The chain combines TRBV6-1 with TRBJ2-2; no definite D call. The CDR3 extends over 14 amino acids. Trimming cost V 2 bases and J 1 base, with 5 bases left between them. Germline V gives CDR1 MNHNS, CDR2 SASEGT. The CDR3 reads CASSERQNTGELFF. CDR3 nucleotide sequence: TGTGCCAGCAGTGAACGGCAGAACACCGGGGAGCTGTTTTTT.

The rearrangement uses TRBV5-1 and TRBJ1-3; D is unresolved. The germline V and J ends were trimmed by 2 bases and 4 bases, with 10 bases remaining between them. CDR3 length equals 14 residues. CDR1 and CDR2 from the germline V gene are SGHRS and YFSETQ. In nucleotides, the CDR3 is TGCGCCAGCAGCTTTGACACAGCCGGAAACACCATATATTTT. Translating gives CASSFDTAGNTIYF.

The chain has TRBV28 and TRBJ1-5, with D possibly being TRBD1 (6 bases). The CDR3 loop spans 13 amino acids. Trimming pared 5 bases from V and 7 bases from J, leaving 12 bases between. Germline V lookup: CDR1 MDHEN, CDR2 SYDVKM. The CDR3 coding sequence is TGTGCCAGCAGTCTGAACAGGGTCCAGCCCCAGCATTTT. Amino acid sequence: CASSLNRVQPQHF.

This chain joins TRBV28 and TRBJ1-1; D is perhaps TRBD1 (5 bases). The CDR3 contains 13 residues. Trimming took off 6 bases at V and 4 bases at J, with 12 bases between the two ends. Germline V gives CDR1 MDHEN, CDR2 SYDVKM. The CDR3: CASRDPGTTEAFF. CDR3 DNA sequence: TGTGCCAGCAGAGACCCAGGGACCACTGAAGCTTTCTTT.

The J gene is TRBJ2-5, the V gene TRBV2; D might be TRBD1 (6 bases). V gave up 1 base and J gave up 1 base, with 10 bases separating them. The CDR3 consists of 15 residues. CDR1 and CDR2 from the germline V gene are SNHLY and FYNNEI. The CDR3 nucleotides read TGTGCCAGCAGTGAAGGACAGGACTCCCAAGAGACCCAGTACTTC. Its protein product is CASSEGQDSQETQYF. The full variable domain, with the rest looked up from reference TRBV2 and TRBJ2-5, is EPEVTQTPSHQVTQMGQEVILRCVPISNHLYFYWYRQILGQKVEFLVSFYNNEISEKSEIFDDQFSVERPDGSNFTLKIRSTKLEDSAMYFCASSEGQDSQETQYFGPGTRLLVL.